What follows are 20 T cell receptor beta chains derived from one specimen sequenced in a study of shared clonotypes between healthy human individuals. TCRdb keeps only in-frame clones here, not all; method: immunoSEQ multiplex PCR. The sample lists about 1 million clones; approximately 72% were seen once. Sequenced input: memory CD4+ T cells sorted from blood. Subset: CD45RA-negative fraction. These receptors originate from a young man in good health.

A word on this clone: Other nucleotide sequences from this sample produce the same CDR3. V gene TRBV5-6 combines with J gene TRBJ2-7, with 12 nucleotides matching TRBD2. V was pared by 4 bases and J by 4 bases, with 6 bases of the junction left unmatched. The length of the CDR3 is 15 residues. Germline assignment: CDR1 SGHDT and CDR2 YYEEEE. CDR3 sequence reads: CASSQLAGGTYEQYF. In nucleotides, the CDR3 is TGTGCCAGCAGCCAACTAGCGGGGGGTACGTACGAGCAGTACTTC.

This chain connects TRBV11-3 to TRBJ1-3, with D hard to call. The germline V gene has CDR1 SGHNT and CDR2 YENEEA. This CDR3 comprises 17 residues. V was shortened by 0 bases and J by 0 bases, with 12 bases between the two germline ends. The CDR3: CASSLEGFRLSGNTIYF. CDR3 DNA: TGTGCCAGCAGCTTAGAAGGTTTCAGACTCTCTGGAAACACCATATATTTT.

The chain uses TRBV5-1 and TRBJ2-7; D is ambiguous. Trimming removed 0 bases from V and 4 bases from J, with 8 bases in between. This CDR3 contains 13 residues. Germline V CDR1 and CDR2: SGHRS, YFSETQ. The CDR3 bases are TGCGCCAGCAGCTTGGGCGACGGGTACGAGCAGTACTTC. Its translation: CASSLGDGYEQYF.

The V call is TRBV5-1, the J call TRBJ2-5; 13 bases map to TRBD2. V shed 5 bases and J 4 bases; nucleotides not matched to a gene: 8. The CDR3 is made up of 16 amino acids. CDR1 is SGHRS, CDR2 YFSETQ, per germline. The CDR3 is CASSLTSGRFPETQYF. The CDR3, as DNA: TGCGCCAGCAGTTTGACTAGCGGGAGGTTCCCAGAGACCCAGTACTTC.

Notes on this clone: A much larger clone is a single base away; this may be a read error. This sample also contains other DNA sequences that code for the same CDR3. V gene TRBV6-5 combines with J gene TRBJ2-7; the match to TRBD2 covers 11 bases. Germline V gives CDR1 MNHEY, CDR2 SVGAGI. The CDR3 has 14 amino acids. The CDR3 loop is CASSTSGSPHEQYF. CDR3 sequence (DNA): TGTGCCAGCAGCACTAGCGGGAGTCCCCACGAACAGTACTTC.

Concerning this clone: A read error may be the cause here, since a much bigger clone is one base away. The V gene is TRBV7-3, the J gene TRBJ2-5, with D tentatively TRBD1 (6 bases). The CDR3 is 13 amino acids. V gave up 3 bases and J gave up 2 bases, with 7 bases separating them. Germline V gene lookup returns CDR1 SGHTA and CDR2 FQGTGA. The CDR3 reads CASSLDSQETQYF. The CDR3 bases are TGTGCCAGCAGCTTGGACAGTCAAGAGACCCAGTACTTC.

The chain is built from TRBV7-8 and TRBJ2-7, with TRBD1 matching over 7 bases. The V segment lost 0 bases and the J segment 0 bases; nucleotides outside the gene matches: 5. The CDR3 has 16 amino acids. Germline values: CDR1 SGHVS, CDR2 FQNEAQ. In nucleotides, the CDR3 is TGTGCCAGCAGCTTAGCCCCGACAGGGAACTCCTACGAGCAGTACTTC. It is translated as CASSLAPTGNSYEQYF.

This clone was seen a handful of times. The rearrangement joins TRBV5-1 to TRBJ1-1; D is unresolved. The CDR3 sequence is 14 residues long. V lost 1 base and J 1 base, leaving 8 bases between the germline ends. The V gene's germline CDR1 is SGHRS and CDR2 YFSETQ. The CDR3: CASSLRQQNTEAFF. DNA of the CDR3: TGCGCCAGCAGCTTGAGGCAGCAGAACACTGAAGCTTTCTTT. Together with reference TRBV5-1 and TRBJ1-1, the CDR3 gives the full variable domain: KAGVTQTPRYLIKTRGQQVTLSCSPISGHRSVSWYQQTPGQGLQFLFEYFSETQRNKGNFPGRFSGRQFSNSRSEMNVSTLELGDSALYLCASSLRQQNTEAFFGQGTRLTVV.

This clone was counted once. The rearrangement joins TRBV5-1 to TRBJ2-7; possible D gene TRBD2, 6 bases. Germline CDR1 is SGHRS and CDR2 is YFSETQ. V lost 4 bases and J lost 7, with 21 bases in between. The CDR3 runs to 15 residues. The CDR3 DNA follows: TGCGCCAGCAGCCCCTCCGGTGCACGAGGACTAGAGCAGTACTTC. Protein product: CASSPSGARGLEQYF.

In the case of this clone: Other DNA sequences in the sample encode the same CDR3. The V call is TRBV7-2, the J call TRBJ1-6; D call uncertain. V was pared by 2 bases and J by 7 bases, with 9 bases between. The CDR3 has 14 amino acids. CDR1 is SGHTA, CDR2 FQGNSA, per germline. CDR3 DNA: TGTGCCAGCAGCTTACGACAAGGCAATTCACCCCTCCACTTT. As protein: CASSLRQGNSPLHF.

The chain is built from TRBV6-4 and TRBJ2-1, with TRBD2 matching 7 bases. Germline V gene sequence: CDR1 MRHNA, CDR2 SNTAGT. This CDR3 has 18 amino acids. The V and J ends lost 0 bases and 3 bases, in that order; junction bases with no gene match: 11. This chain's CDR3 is CASSDSIWREGYYNEQFF. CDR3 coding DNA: TGTGCCAGCAGTGACTCCATCTGGAGGGAGGGGTACTACAATGAGCAGTTCTTC.

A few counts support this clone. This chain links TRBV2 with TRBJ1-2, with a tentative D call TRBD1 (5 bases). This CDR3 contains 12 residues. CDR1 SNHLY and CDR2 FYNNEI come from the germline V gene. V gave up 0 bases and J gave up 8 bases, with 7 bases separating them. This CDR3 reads CASSEAWTGYTF. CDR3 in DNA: TGTGCCAGCAGTGAAGCCTGGACAGGCTACACCTTC.

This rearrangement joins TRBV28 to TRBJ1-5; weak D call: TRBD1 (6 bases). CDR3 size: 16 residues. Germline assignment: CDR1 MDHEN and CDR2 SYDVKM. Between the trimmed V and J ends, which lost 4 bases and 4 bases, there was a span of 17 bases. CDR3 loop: CASSSGADTFNQPQHF. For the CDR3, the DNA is TGTGCCAGCAGTTCGGGGGCAGACACCTTTAATCAGCCCCAGCATTTT.

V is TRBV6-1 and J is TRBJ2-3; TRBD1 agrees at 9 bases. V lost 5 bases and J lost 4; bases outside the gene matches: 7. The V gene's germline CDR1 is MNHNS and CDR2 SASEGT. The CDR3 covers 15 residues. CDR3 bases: TGTGCCAGCAGTAGTGGGACAGGGAGGGCAGATACGCAGTATTTT. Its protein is CASSSGTGRADTQYF.

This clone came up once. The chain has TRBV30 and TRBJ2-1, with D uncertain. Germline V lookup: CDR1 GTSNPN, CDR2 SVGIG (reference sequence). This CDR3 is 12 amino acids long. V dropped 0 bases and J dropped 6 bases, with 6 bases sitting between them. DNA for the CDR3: TGTGCCTGGAGTGTGGGCCGCAATGAGCAGTTCTTC. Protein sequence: CAWSVGRNEQFF.

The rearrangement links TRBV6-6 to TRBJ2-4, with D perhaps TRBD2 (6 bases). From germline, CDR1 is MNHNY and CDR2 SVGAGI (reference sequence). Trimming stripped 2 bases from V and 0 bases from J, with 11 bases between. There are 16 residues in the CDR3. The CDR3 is CASSYAPSVAKNIQYF. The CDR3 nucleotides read TGTGCCAGCAGTTACGCGCCTAGCGTAGCCAAAAACATTCAGTACTTC.

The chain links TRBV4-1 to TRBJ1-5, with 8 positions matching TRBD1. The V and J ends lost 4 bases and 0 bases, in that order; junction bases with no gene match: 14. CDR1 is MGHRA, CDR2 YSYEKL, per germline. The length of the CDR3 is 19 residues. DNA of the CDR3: TGCGCCAGCAGCCCCCCCCCTACGGACAGGGACTATAGCAATCAGCCCCAGCATTTT. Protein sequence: CASSPPPTDRDYSNQPQHF.

The CDR3 loop is CASSGTSGRYNEQFF. The DNA of the CDR3 is TGCGCCAGCAGCGGGACTAGCGGGAGGTACAATGAGCAGTTCTTC. The chain employs TRBV5-1 and TRBJ2-1, with 15 bases identical to TRBD2. There are 15 residues in the CDR3. Germline V CDR1 and CDR2: SGHRS, YFSETQ. V lost 4 bases to trimming and J lost 4 bases; unmatched junction nucleotides: 0.

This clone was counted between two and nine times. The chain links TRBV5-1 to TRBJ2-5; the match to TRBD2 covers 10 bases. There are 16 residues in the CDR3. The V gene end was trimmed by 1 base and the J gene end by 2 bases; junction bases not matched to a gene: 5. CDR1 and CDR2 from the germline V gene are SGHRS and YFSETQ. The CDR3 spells CASSLSVSGGQETQYF. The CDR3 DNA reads TGCGCCAGCAGCTTGAGTGTTAGCGGGGGGCAAGAGACCCAGTACTTC.

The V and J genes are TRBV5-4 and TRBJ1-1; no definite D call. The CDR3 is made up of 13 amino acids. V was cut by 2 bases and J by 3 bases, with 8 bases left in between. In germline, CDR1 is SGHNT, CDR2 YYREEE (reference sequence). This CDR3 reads CASSFQRDTEAFF. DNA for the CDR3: TGTGCCAGCAGCTTTCAAAGAGACACTGAAGCTTTCTTT.